The 24 T cell receptor beta chains listed next were all sequenced from one sample in a study of blood T cell repertoires in COVID-19 (dated by TCRdb to 2020 to 2022). Library prep was done by the immunoSEQ multiplex PCR assay. This is the immuneACCESS table as TCRdb keeps it, with only in-frame sequences that have V and J called. A part of the clones is gone; compared with another copy, unresolved V genes explain less than half, and the rest is unexplained. Present in this sample are 50,000 to 65,000 clones, just under 85% of which were seen just once. Clones ranked in the top ten supply roughly 5% of the sample. Sequenced: peripheral blood. These TCRs come from a man between 65 and 85 years old with acute or convalescent COVID-19.

The genes are TRBV6-5 and TRBJ2-7; TRBD1 is a possible D gene (5 bases). Germline V gene sequence: CDR1 MNHEY, CDR2 SVGAGI. V dropped 0 bases and J dropped 1 base, with 13 bases sitting between them. This CDR3 is built from 16 residues. The CDR3 is CASSYSRPGQSYEQYF. The CDR3, as DNA: TGTGCCAGCAGTTACTCGAGACCAGGGCAATCCTACGAGCAGTACTTC.

This clone is a singleton in its sample. This chain connects TRBV5-8 to TRBJ1-5; D may be TRBD1 (5 bases). Germline V CDR1 and CDR2: SGHTS, YDEGEE. Trimming took off 2 bases at V and 5 bases at J, with 8 bases between the two ends. CDR3 length: 13 residues. The CDR3 sequence: CASSFRADQPQHF. In nucleotides, the CDR3 is TGTGCCAGCAGCTTCAGGGCAGATCAGCCCCAGCATTTT.

In its sample, this clone was seen once. This sequence joins TRBV20-1 and TRBJ1-3, with a tentative D call TRBD1 (5 bases). V was cut by 3 bases and J by 2 bases, with 14 bases left in between. Germline CDR1 DFQATT, CDR2 SNEGSKA (reference sequence). The CDR3 runs to 15 residues. CDR3 in amino acids: CSASIRAGAGNTIYF. CDR3 DNA sequence: TGCAGTGCTAGTATAAGGGCGGGGGCTGGAAACACCATATATTTT.

CDR3 residues: CASSPSGGTYNEQFF. Written as DNA, the CDR3 is TGTGCCAGCAGCCCGAGCGGGGGGACCTACAATGAGCAGTTCTTC. The J gene is TRBJ2-1, the V gene TRBV7-2; 9 bases agree with TRBD2. There are 15 residues in the CDR3. Germline V lookup: CDR1 SGHTA, CDR2 FQGNSA. With V trimmed by 5 bases and J by 2 bases, 4 bases remained unmatched.

The gene calls are TRBV19 and TRBJ1-2, with no clear D. The CDR3 covers 14 residues. Germline CDR1 and CDR2: LNHDA and SQIVND (reference sequence). The germline V and J ends were trimmed by 3 bases and 2 bases, with 10 bases remaining between them. The CDR3 coding sequence is TGTGCCAGTAGTATGGGCCAGCCCAACTATGGCTACACCTTC. Amino acids: CASSMGQPNYGYTF.

This clone was counted only a few times. The rearrangement links TRBV5-1 to TRBJ1-6; 7 nucleotides align to TRBD1. Trimming removed 0 bases from V and 0 bases from J; junction bases left unmatched: 6. The CDR3 spans 18 residues. Germline CDR1 reads SGHRS; CDR2 reads YFSETQ. Here the CDR3 reads CASSLEGQTSSYNSPLHF. In DNA, the CDR3 is TGCGCCAGCAGCTTGGAGGGACAGACGAGCTCCTATAATTCACCCCTCCACTTT.

V and J are TRBV10-1 and TRBJ2-2, with no clear D. The germline V and J ends were trimmed by 6 bases and 6 bases, with 17 bases remaining between them. CDR3 length: 15 residues. CDR1 is WNHNN, CDR2 SYGVQD, per germline (reference sequence). For the CDR3, the DNA is TGCGCCAGCAGGAATGCCACGCTAGGTCCCGGGGAGCTGTTTTTT. It codes for CASRNATLGPGELFF.

The chain uses TRBV5-4 and TRBJ1-4; 7 bases line up with TRBD1. V trimming: 3 bases; J trimming: 0 bases; junction bases outside the gene matches: 5. The germline CDR1 and CDR2 sequences are SGHNT and YYREEE (reference sequence). The CDR3 spans 16 residues. The CDR3: CASSSGTDATNEKLFF. The CDR3 DNA reads TGTGCCAGCAGCTCCGGGACAGATGCAACTAATGAAAAACTGTTTTTT.

The chain employs TRBV9 and TRBJ1-1; tentative D call: TRBD1 (5 bases). Germline lookup yields CDR1 SGDLS and CDR2 YYNGEE. The CDR3 runs to 14 residues. Trimming took 2 bases from V and 3 from J, leaving 11 bases between them. CDR3 region: CASSVSGGDTEAFF. The CDR3 DNA reads as TGTGCCAGCAGCGTGTCCGGGGGGGACACTGAAGCTTTCTTT.

This clone was found once. The J gene is TRBJ1-2, the V gene TRBV3-1 (or the pseudogene TRBV3-2); no clear D gene. The V end lost 0 bases, the J end lost 2 bases, and 4 bases lay between the germline ends. Germline V gives CDR1 LGHDT, CDR2 YNNKEL (reference sequence). This CDR3 comprises 13 residues. The CDR3 DNA reads TGTGCCAGCAGCCAAGATGCGAACTATGGCTACACCTTC. Its protein is CASSQDANYGYTF.

The chain couples TRBV2 to TRBJ1-5; tentatively, D is TRBD1 (6 bases). The V gene's germline CDR1 is SNHLY and CDR2 FYNNEI. This CDR3 has 13 amino acids. Trimming took off 5 bases at V and 5 bases at J, with 10 bases between the two ends. DNA of the CDR3: TGTGCCAGCAGTATACAGGGAGATCAGCCCCAGCATTTT. It encodes CASSIQGDQPQHF.

The V call is TRBV9, the J call TRBJ1-6, with D unresolved. The CDR3 consists of 14 residues. The V gene lost 1 base and the J gene lost 9 bases, with 11 bases spanning the gap. Germline loops: CDR1 SGDLS, CDR2 YYNGEE. DNA for the CDR3: TGTGCCAGCAGCGTATCCCAGGAGGGTTCACCCCTCCACTTT. It yields the protein CASSVSQEGSPLHF.

A single count supports this clone. This sequence joins TRBV3-1 (or the pseudogene TRBV3-2) and TRBJ2-7; 10 nucleotides match TRBD1. The trim removed 5 bases at V and 6 bases at J, leaving 7 bases unmatched. Germline V gives CDR1 LGHDT, CDR2 YNNKEL (reference sequence). This CDR3 spans 14 amino acids. CDR3 DNA sequence: TGTGCCAGCAGCTCAGGACAGGGGGTAGGCGAGCAGTACTTC. It codes for CASSSGQGVGEQYF.

The chain combines TRBV12-3 or TRBV12-4 with TRBJ1-5, with D perhaps TRBD1 (6 bases). This CDR3 contains 13 residues. V was cut by 5 bases and J by 5 bases, with 10 bases left in between. The CDR3 bases are TGTGCCAGCAGTCAGGGGTCCGATCAGCCCCAGCATTTT. Translating gives CASSQGSDQPQHF.

The chain has TRBV5-4 and TRBJ2-5, with D perhaps TRBD2 (7 bases). The CDR3 is made up of 16 amino acids. Per the germline V gene, CDR1 is SGHNT and CDR2 is YYREEE (reference sequence). The germline V and J ends were trimmed by 0 bases and 7 bases, with 19 bases remaining between them. CDR3 DNA: TGTGCCAGCAGCTTGGCTGGCGGGGGCCCCAAAACGACCCAGTACTTC. This encodes CASSLAGGGPKTTQYF.

The genes are TRBV7-9 and TRBJ1-3; D remains ambiguous. Trimming stripped 1 base from V and 2 bases from J, with 9 bases between. The CDR3 runs 15 residues. Per the germline V gene, CDR1 is SEHNR and CDR2 is FQNEAQ (reference sequence). The CDR3 reads CASSLGSLPGNTIYF. DNA of the CDR3: TGTGCCAGCAGCTTAGGGTCCCTACCTGGAAACACCATATATTTT.

A single count supports this clone. The CDR3 loop reads CASRTDRVSDTQYF. CDR3 bases: TGTGCCAGCAGGACCGACAGGGTATCGGATACGCAGTATTTT. The chain is built from TRBV6-5 and TRBJ2-3; 7 positions match TRBD1. The germline CDR1 and CDR2 sequences are MNHEY and SVGAGI. The CDR3 consists of 14 residues. V trimming: 6 bases; J trimming: 6 bases; junction bases outside the gene matches: 9.

V is TRBV28 and J is TRBJ1-2; D gene uncertain. V lost 7 bases to trimming and J lost 4 bases, with 22 bases between them. In germline, CDR1 is MDHEN, CDR2 SYDVKM. This CDR3 region has 16 residues. The CDR3: CASTIPGGLSVYGYTF. Written as DNA, the CDR3 is TGTGCCAGCACCATTCCCGGCGGCCTTTCCGTCTATGGCTACACCTTC.

The chain uses TRBV6-5 and TRBJ2-7; 7 bases fit TRBD2. The CDR3 runs 14 residues. Germline-derived CDR1 and CDR2 are MNHEY and SVGAGI. Trimming took 6 bases from V and 5 from J; bases not matched to a gene: 10. This CDR3 reads CASSTPGGVNEQYF. The CDR3 DNA sequence: TGTGCCAGCAGCACCCCGGGGGGAGTAAACGAGCAGTACTTC.

The chain has TRBV28 and TRBJ1-1; D unclear. The V gene lost 5 bases and the J gene lost 0 bases, with 13 bases spanning the gap. Germline CDR1 MDHEN, CDR2 SYDVKM. The CDR3 totals 15 residues. The CDR3 sequence is CASSPPQVMNTEAFF. CDR3 sequence (DNA): TGTGCCAGCAGTCCCCCGCAGGTTATGAACACTGAAGCTTTCTTT.

This clone is a singleton in its sample. The chain has TRBV5-1 and TRBJ2-5; 12 nucleotides line up with TRBD2. The V gene end was trimmed by 4 bases and the J gene end by 3 bases; junction bases not matched to a gene: 4. The CDR3 sequence is 15 residues long. Germline V gene data show CDR1 as SGHRS and CDR2 as YFSETQ. CDR3 sequence (DNA): TGCGCCAGCAGCCAGAGACTAGCGGGGGAAGAGACCCAGTACTTC. It is translated as CASSQRLAGEETQYF.

For this clone: Relative to the germline gene, one junction end is altered; a read error may explain this. CDR3 sequence (DNA): TGCGCCAGCAGTGAATCGACCCAGACTAGCGAGCACCAAGAGACCCAGTACTTC. This translates into CASSESTQTSEHQETQYF. This chain uses TRBV23-1 with TRBJ2-5; TRBD2 aligns across 8 bases. TRBV23-1 is an open reading frame whose function is uncertain. The CDR3 has 18 residues.

The V and J genes are TRBV7-9 and TRBJ2-2; 10 nucleotides line up with TRBD1. Per germline, CDR1 SEHNR and CDR2 FQNEAQ (reference sequence). The CDR3 contains 14 residues. V shed 8 bases, J shed 4 bases, and the junction held 4 bases outside the gene matches. Written as DNA, the CDR3 is TGTGCCAGCCGACGGACAGGGGGCACCGGGGAGCTGTTTTTT. This gives the protein CASRRTGGTGELFF.

The V gene is TRBV4-2, the J gene TRBJ2-6, with TRBD2 as a possible D gene (5 bases). V lost 0 bases to trimming and J lost 0 bases, with 18 bases between them. CDR1 LGHNA and CDR2 YNFKEQ come from the germline V gene. This CDR3 has 20 amino acids. This CDR3 is CASSQDSSTGLYSGANVLTF. The CDR3 DNA reads as TGTGCCAGCAGCCAAGATTCCTCCACCGGACTGTACTCTGGGGCCAACGTCCTGACTTTC.